These T cell receptor beta chains were read from a single sample in a study of beta chain features in type 1 diabetes. Using immunoSEQ multiplex PCR, the repertoire was profiled, and TCRdb retains in-frame clones only, with some absent. Of around 650,000 clones in the sample, 9.5% to 15% are singletons; the top ten hold roughly 0.12%. Specimen: naive CD4+ T cells from blood. The receptors shown here come from a young man with type 1 diabetes. Both conserved end residues are part of each CDR3. D genes are given only for firm matches. Expanded clones are given a class, and other clones once, few, many or no size at all.

D,J,V,size,DNA,CDR3
.,TRBJ1-4,TRBV28,.,TGTGCCAGCAGGAGAGGAAATGAAAAACTGTTTTTT,CASRRGNEKLFF
.,TRBJ1-1,TRBV7-9,few,TGTGCCAGCAGCTTGGGCGGTGGAGCGAACACTGAAGCTTTCTTT,CASSLGGGANTEAFF
.,TRBJ1-4,TRBV15,.,TGTGCCACCAGCAGAGACACAGGGAAACCAACTAATGAAAAACTGTTTTTT,CATSRDTGKPTNEKLFF
.,TRBJ2-5,TRBV4-2,few,TGTGCCAGCAGCCAAGAAAAGTACCAAGAGACCCAGTACTTC,CASSQEKYQETQYF
TRBD1,TRBJ2-5,TRBV29-1,.,TGCAGCGTTGAACCGGGACAGGGGCAAGAGACCCAGTACTTC,CSVEPGQGQETQYF
.,TRBJ1-2,TRBV19,.,TGTGCCAGTAGGCGGTTTTATGGCTACACCTTC,CASRRFYGYTF
TRBD1,TRBJ1-2,TRBV11-2,.,TGTGCCAGCAGGTCACCGGGACAGTCCTATGGCTACACCTTC,CASRSPGQSYGYTF
TRBD1,TRBJ2-5,TRBV29-1,many,TGCAGCGTTGATACCCAGGGGGCGGAGACCCAGTACTTC,CSVDTQGAETQYF
TRBD1,TRBJ2-1,TRBV7-9,.,TGTGCCAGCAGCTTAAAGGGACAGGGTACCCCTGAGCAGTTCTTC,CASSLKGQGTPEQFF
TRBD2,TRBJ2-7,TRBV7-9,once,TGTGCCAGCAGCGATGACAACCCACTAGCGGGGGGGACCTACGAGCAGTACTTC,CASSDDNPLAGGTYEQYF
.,TRBJ1-4,TRBV12-5,once,TGTGCTAGTGGTTCCGGGACACACGAAAAACTGTTTTTT,CASGSGTHEKLFF
.,TRBJ1-6,TRBV14,.,TGTGCCAGCAGCCCTCGGACAGATTCACCCCTCCACTTT,CASSPRTDSPLHF
TRBD1,TRBJ1-5,TRBV6-1,.,TGTGCCAGCAGACAGGGGGCGGATAGCAATCAGCCCCAGCATTTT,CASRQGADSNQPQHF
.,TRBJ2-7,TRBV29-1,few,TGCAGCGTCTGGGGGCAAGATCGCTACGAGCAGTACTTC,CSVWGQDRYEQYF
.,TRBJ2-7,TRBV30,few,TGTGCCTGGAGCCTCAGGGTCCCGAGCTCCTACGAGCAGTACTTC,CAWSLRVPSSYEQYF
TRBD2,TRBJ2-5,TRBV7-2,few,TGTGCCAGCAGCTTACTCCCTAGCGGGGACCAAGAGACCCAGTACTTC,CASSLLPSGDQETQYF
.,TRBJ1-5,TRBV15,few,TGTGCCACCAGCAGACCAGGCGAGCTAGGTCAGCCCCAGCATTTT,CATSRPGELGQPQHF
.,TRBJ2-7,TRBV27,.,TGTGCCAGCAGTTTGAGGTCAGGAGACTTCTACGAGCAGTACTTC,CASSLRSGDFYEQYF
.,TRBJ2-7,TRBV7-6,few,TGTGCCAGCAGCTTAGTTCCCATGACAAGCCCGGGAACATACGAGCAGTACTTC,CASSLVPMTSPGTYEQYF
.,TRBJ1-2,TRBV30,.,TGTGCCTGGAGTGTACAGGGACACTACTACACCTTC,CAWSVQGHYYTF
.,TRBJ2-7,TRBV27,once,TGTGCCAGCAGTTTATATCAGGGCGAGCAGTACTTC,CASSLYQGEQYF
.,TRBJ2-4,TRBV28,many,TGTGCCAGCAGTTTTTCAGTCGGCATTCAGTACTTC,CASSFSVGIQYF
TRBD1,TRBJ2-4,TRBV28,.,TGTGCCAGCAGTTTAGGGGCAGGGGGAAACATTCAGTACTTC,CASSLGAGGNIQYF
TRBD1,TRBJ1-3,TRBV30,.,TGTGCCTGGAGTAGAGGGACAGCCGGAAACACCATATATTTT,CAWSRGTAGNTIYF
.,TRBJ1-3,TRBV15,few,TGTGCCACCAGCAGAGATCCGGTGGCGAGACGGAGCTCTGGAAACACCATATATTTT,CATSRDPVARRSSGNTIYF
.,TRBJ2-5,TRBV14,few,TGTGCCAGCAGCCAAGATCGAGTTCAAGAGACCCAGTACTTC,CASSQDRVQETQYF
.,TRBJ2-3,TRBV7-2,.,TGTGCCAGCAGCTTGTTAGGGGATACGCAGTATTTT,CASSLLGDTQYF
.,TRBJ1-2,TRBV2,.,TGTGCCAGCACGCCTTGGGGGATAGGAACAGGTGGCTACACCTTC,CASTPWGIGTGGYTF
.,TRBJ2-1,TRBV15,few,TGTGCCACCAGCAGAGATCTCGGGGGGCAGGGTGAGCAGTTCTTC,CATSRDLGGQGEQFF
.,TRBJ2-1,TRBV2,few,TGTGCCAGCAGTGAATACCAGTACAATGAGCAGTTCTTC,CASSEYQYNEQFF
TRBD1,TRBJ2-2,TRBV5-1,few,TGCGCCAGCCATTACGGACAGGGGAGTACCGGGGAGCTGTTTTTT,CASHYGQGSTGELFF
TRBD2,TRBJ2-4,TRBV29-1,.,TGCAGCGTTGGGCGGGGGGGCCCGGACATTCAGTACTTC,CSVGRGGPDIQYF
.,TRBJ1-1,TRBV4-3,few,TGCGCCAGCAGCCAAGATCAAATACAGGGTATGAACACTGAAGCTTTCTTT,CASSQDQIQGMNTEAFF
.,TRBJ1-2,TRBV5-4,few,TGTGCCAGCAGCTCCAGATATGGCTACACCTTC,CASSSRYGYTF
TRBD1,TRBJ2-2,TRBV29-1,.,TGCAGCGTTGATAGAACAGGGGTGGGGACCGGGGAGCTGTTTTTT,CSVDRTGVGTGELFF
TRBD1,TRBJ2-1,TRBV15,few,TGTGCCACCAGCATAACCGGGACAGGGGGTTCCTACAATGAGCAGTTCTTC,CATSITGTGGSYNEQFF
TRBD1,TRBJ2-2,TRBV7-2,few,TGTGCCAGCAGCCCGGGCGGACAGGGCACCGGGGAGCTGTTTTTT,CASSPGGQGTGELFF
.,TRBJ2-5,TRBV18,few,TGTGCCAGCTCACCGAATCAAGAGACCCAGTACTTC,CASSPNQETQYF
.,TRBJ2-1,TRBV4-2,.,TGTGCCAGCAGCCAAGATGGTGGCAGGTACGATGAGCAGTTCTTC,CASSQDGGRYDEQFF
.,TRBJ2-7,TRBV9,few,TGTGCCAGCAGCGTAGTTGGCACTTCCTACGAGCAGTACTTC,CASSVVGTSYEQYF